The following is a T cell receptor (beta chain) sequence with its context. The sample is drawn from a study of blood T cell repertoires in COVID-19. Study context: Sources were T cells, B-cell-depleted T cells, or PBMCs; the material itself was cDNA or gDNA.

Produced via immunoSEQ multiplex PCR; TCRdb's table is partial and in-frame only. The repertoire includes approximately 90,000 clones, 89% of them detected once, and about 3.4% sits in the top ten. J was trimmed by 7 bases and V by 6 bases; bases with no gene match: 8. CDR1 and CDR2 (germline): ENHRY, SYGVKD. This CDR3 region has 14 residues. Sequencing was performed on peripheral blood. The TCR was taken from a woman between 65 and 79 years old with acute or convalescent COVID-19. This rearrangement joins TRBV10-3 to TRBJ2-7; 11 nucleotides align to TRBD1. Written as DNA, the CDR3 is TGTGCCATCAGCGCCGGACAGGGGGCGTTGGAGCAGTACGTC. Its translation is CAISAGQGALEQYV.